This passage covers 3 T cell receptor beta chains from one sample sequenced in a study of sequential checkpoint blockade in melanoma. Treatment: randomized to nivolumab then ipilimumab (arm A) or the reverse (arm B). Sequenced by immunoSEQ multiplex PCR; TCRdb stores in-frame clones only, minus some. The sample has about 17,000 clones; approximately 69% are singletons. Specimen: CD8+ T cells sorted from blood (inferred from file names), collected from a patient given nivolumab and ipilimumab in sequence. These receptors were taken from a human donor with melanoma.

This clone appeared a single time. V gene TRBV9 combines with J gene TRBJ2-1; 9 bases fit TRBD2. J gave up 6 bases and V 0 bases, and 7 bases lay outside the gene matches. In germline, CDR1 is SGDLS, CDR2 YYNGEE. The CDR3 loop spans 16 amino acids. CDR3 residues: CASSVEGSGRLNEQFF. The CDR3 coding sequence is TGTGCCAGCAGCGTAGAGGGTAGCGGGAGACTCAATGAGCAGTTCTTC.

This clone came up once. The chain carries TRBV7-9 and TRBJ2-2, with D tentatively TRBD1 (6 bases). Germline V CDR1 and CDR2: SEHNR, FQNEAQ (reference sequence). This CDR3 contains 15 residues. Trimming shortened V by 2 bases and J by 4 bases, and 11 bases separated the two germline ends. The CDR3 reads CASSLTGTPTGELFF. The CDR3 nucleotides are TGTGCCAGCAGCTTAACCGGGACACCCACCGGGGAGCTGTTTTTT.

The chain joins TRBV9 to TRBJ1-5; D gene ambiguous. This CDR3 region has 15 residues. Looked up from germline, CDR1 is SGDLS and CDR2 is YYNGEE. Trimming removed 1 base at V and 3 bases at J, with 11 bases between. CDR3 DNA sequence: TGTGCCAGCAGCGTATCAAGCACCCCCAATCAGCCCCAGCATTTT. This sequence encodes CASSVSSTPNQPQHF.